The next 14 T cell receptor beta chains were all read from a single sample in a study of blood T cell repertoires in COVID-19. TCRdb's copy holds only in-frame clones and misses some; the assay was immunoSEQ multiplex PCR. The repertoire holds 200,000 or so clones, with 84% as singletons. Material: peripheral blood. The origin of the receptors is an older woman with acute or convalescent COVID-19.

The gene calls are TRBV12-5 and TRBJ2-6; 7 positions match TRBD1. This CDR3 region has 18 residues. Germline lookup yields CDR1 LGHNT and CDR2 FRNRAP. With V trimmed by 2 bases and J by 0 bases, 7 bases remained unmatched. CDR3 coding DNA: TGTGCTAGTGGTTTGACCGGGACAGCCCTCTCTGGGGCCAACGTCCTGACTTTC. It is translated as CASGLTGTALSGANVLTF. Combining the CDR3 with reference TRBV12-5 and TRBJ2-6 gives the whole variable domain DARVTQTPRHKVTEMGQEVTMRCQPILGHNTVFWYRQTMMQGLELLAYFRNRAPLDDSGMPKDRFSAEMPDATLATLKIQPSEPRDSAVYFCASGLTGTALSGANVLTFGAGSRLTVL.

J is TRBJ2-7 and V is TRBV4-1; TRBD2 matches at 11 bases. The CDR3 has 14 residues. Germline lookup yields CDR1 MGHRA and CDR2 YSYEKL. J was trimmed by 2 bases and V by 4 bases; bases with no gene match: 1. This CDR3 reads CASSLGLAAYEQYF. Here the CDR3 DNA reads TGCGCCAGCAGCCTGGGACTAGCGGCCTACGAGCAGTACTTC.

This clone is a singleton in its sample. This sequence joins TRBV5-6 and TRBJ1-2; TRBD1 might be the D (6 bases). This CDR3 is built from 13 residues. Trimming pared 1 base from V and 7 bases from J, leaving 11 bases between. CDR1 SGHDT and CDR2 YYEEEE come from the germline V gene. The CDR3: CASSLRAGAGYTF. The DNA of the CDR3 is TGTGCCAGCAGCTTGAGGGCAGGGGCTGGCTACACCTTC. The full variable domain, completed using reference TRBV5-6 and TRBJ1-2, is DAGVTQSPTHLIKTRGQQVTLRCSPKSGHDTVSWYQQALGQGPQFIFQYYEEEERQRGNFPDRFSGHQFPNYSSELNVNALLLGDSALYLCASSLRAGAGYTFGSGTRLTVV.

This clone was seen more than once but under ten times. The chain recombines TRBV11-3 with TRBJ2-1, with 11 nucleotides matching TRBD2. This CDR3 has 16 residues. Germline V gene data show CDR1 as SGHNT and CDR2 as YENEEA. The junction had 9 bases not matched to a gene; V was cut back by 4 bases and J by 7 bases. CDR3 in amino acids: CASSSDGLAGRNEQFF. CDR3 coding DNA: TGTGCCAGCAGCTCGGATGGACTAGCGGGTAGGAATGAGCAGTTCTTC.

V usage is TRBV18 and J usage is TRBJ1-1; 7 bases map to TRBD1. Per germline, CDR1 KGHSH and CDR2 LQKENI. V gave up 1 base and J gave up 5 bases; unmatched junction bases: 7. CDR3 length: 15 amino acids. The CDR3 region is CASSPQGAKETEAFF. CDR3 DNA: TGTGCCAGCTCACCACAGGGGGCGAAAGAAACTGAAGCTTTCTTT.

Turning to this clone: The same CDR3 also results from other DNA sequences found in this sample. The V gene is TRBV9, the J gene TRBJ2-5; 7 nucleotides agree with TRBD2. CDR3 size: 14 residues. The V segment lost 0 bases and the J segment 4 bases; nucleotides outside the gene matches: 3. The germline gives CDR1 SGDLS, CDR2 YYNGEE. The CDR3 loop is CASSVASGVETQYF. Written as DNA, the CDR3 is TGTGCCAGCAGCGTAGCCAGCGGGGTAGAGACCCAGTACTTC. Together with reference TRBV9 and TRBJ2-5, the CDR3 gives the full variable domain: DSGVTQTPKHLITATGQRVTLRCSPRSGDLSVYWYQQSLDQGLQFLIQYYNGEERAKGNILERFSAQQFPDLHSELNLSSLELGDSALYFCASSVASGVETQYFGPGTRLLVL.

The V gene is TRBV15, the J gene TRBJ1-1; D is uncertain. V was clipped by 0 bases and J by 3 bases, with 8 bases between them. CDR1 LNHNV and CDR2 YYDKDF come from the germline V gene (reference sequence). CDR3 length: 14 amino acids. The CDR3 loop reads CATSRDEEDTEAFF. CDR3 DNA: TGTGCCACCAGCAGAGATGAAGAGGACACTGAAGCTTTCTTT.

The chain links TRBV2 to TRBJ1-5; 7 positions match TRBD1. Trimming removed 6 bases from V and 3 bases from J; junction bases left unmatched: 8. The CDR3 is made up of 15 amino acids. Germline-derived CDR1 and CDR2 are SNHLY and FYNNEI. The CDR3 bases are TGTGCCAGCAGCCGACAGGGACTGCACAATCAGCCCCAGCATTTT. It codes for CASSRQGLHNQPQHF.

In nucleotides, the CDR3 is TGCGCCAGCAGCTTTGGCGGGGGGCCAGAGACCCAGTACTTC. Encoded protein: CASSFGGGPETQYF. This chain links TRBV5-1 with TRBJ2-5; 8 nucleotides align to TRBD2. In germline, CDR1 is SGHRS, CDR2 YFSETQ. This CDR3 comprises 14 residues. The junction had 4 bases not matched to a gene; V was cut back by 2 bases and J by 4 bases.

V gene TRBV9 combines with J gene TRBJ2-2, with D possibly TRBD1 on 6 matching bases. The CDR3 contains 16 residues. Germline V lookup: CDR1 SGDLS, CDR2 YYNGEE. V was clipped by 4 bases and J by 0 bases, with 13 bases between them. This CDR3 is CASSTDSGANTGELFF. The CDR3 coding sequence is TGTGCCAGCAGCACGGACAGCGGCGCGAACACCGGGGAGCTGTTTTTT.

The chain links TRBV28 to TRBJ1-1; the match to TRBD1 covers 8 bases. The germline V gene encodes CDR1 MDHEN and CDR2 SYDVKM. The CDR3 totals 15 residues. Trimming removed 6 bases from V and 1 base from J; junction bases left unmatched: 7. The CDR3 region has the DNA TGTGCCAGCAGGGTAACAGGGGGTGAGAACACTGAAGCTTTCTTT. Translating it yields CASRVTGGENTEAFF.

This clone occurred a few times. The chain carries TRBV27 and TRBJ2-1; the D gene is possibly TRBD1 (6 bases). The germline gives CDR1 MNHEY, CDR2 SMNVEV (reference sequence). The CDR3 sequence is 16 residues long. Trimming left V 10 bases short and J 4 bases short, with 23 bases between. The CDR3 reads CATDRDRTVIYNEQFF. The CDR3 DNA is TGTGCCACCGACCGTGACAGGACGGTAATTTACAATGAGCAGTTCTTC.

This clone showed up just a few times. Other DNA sequences of this sample code for an identical CDR3. V and J are TRBV2 and TRBJ2-2; maybe TRBD1 (7 bases). CDR3 length: 14 residues. Trimming removed 7 bases from V and 5 bases from J, with 14 bases in between. Germline V gene data show CDR1 as SNHLY and CDR2 as FYNNEI. CDR3 sequence (DNA): TGTGCCAGCAACGGGCAGGGGGGTACCGGGGAGCTGTTTTTT. It yields the protein CASNGQGGTGELFF. The whole variable domain, filled in from reference TRBV2 and TRBJ2-2, reads EPEVTQTPSHQVTQMGQEVILRCVPISNHLYFYWYRQILGQKVEFLVSFYNNEISEKSEIFDDQFSVERPDGSNFTLKIRSTKLEDSAMYFCASNGQGGTGELFFGEGSRLTVL.

This clone was observed once. The chain joins TRBV27 to TRBJ1-5; no firm D call. The CDR3 is 13 residues long. Trimming took off 5 bases at V and 2 bases at J, with 7 bases between the two ends. In germline, CDR1 is MNHEY, CDR2 SMNVEV (reference sequence). CDR3 protein: CASSPLGNQPQHF. As DNA, the CDR3 is TGTGCCAGCAGTCCTTTAGGCAATCAGCCCCAGCATTTT.